Presented here are 10 T cell receptor beta chains from one specimen sequenced in a study of early T cells in non-severe SARS-CoV-2 infection. In TCRdb, the 5' RACE reads were re-called with MiXCR into one record per CDR3 protein. The sample includes more than 55,000 distinct CDR3 sequences, 13% of them seen just once. The starting material was whole blood, obtained at baseline. These receptors all stem from an adult who was a healthcare worker with PCR-confirmed SARS-CoV-2 infection or an uninfected control (not recorded which).

The rearrangement links TRBV30 to TRBJ1-4; TRBD1 aligns across 9 bases. CDR1 is GTSNPN and CDR2 is SVGIG in the germline V gene (reference sequence). CDR3 length: 17 residues. Germline trimming cut 7 bases from V and 3 bases from J; bases unmatched to any gene: 15. The CDR3, as DNA: TGTGCCTACTCCCCGGGACAGGGCGGTCGTGCTAATGAAAAACTGTTTTTT. Its translation: CAYSPGQGGRANEKLFF.

V usage is TRBV5-5 and J usage is TRBJ1-5, with D uncertain. CDR1 and CDR2 from the germline V gene are SGHKS and YYEKEE (reference sequence). V dropped 1 base and J dropped 4 bases, with 9 bases sitting between them. The CDR3 totals 14 residues. In DNA, the CDR3 is TGTGCCAGCAGCTTGTTGTCCGGGAATCAGCCCCAGCATTTT. Translation gives CASSLLSGNQPQHF.

This clonotype was picked up many times. The chain is built from TRBV6-1 and TRBJ2-1; a possible D gene is TRBD2 (6 bases). Germline loops: CDR1 MNHNS, CDR2 SASEGT. V lost 1 base, J lost 9 bases, and 28 bases lay in between. This CDR3 comprises 19 residues. The CDR3 is CASSEGFVRRLGAESEQFF. CDR3 in DNA: TGTGCCAGCAGTGAAGGATTTGTAAGGAGACTAGGTGCTGAGAGTGAGCAGTTCTTC.

The CDR3 DNA sequence: TGTGCCAGCGTACCTACGCCGGGACAGACAAGCTACAATGAGCAGTTCTTC. As protein: CASVPTPGQTSYNEQFF. The chain has TRBV6-9 and TRBJ2-1, with TRBD1 identical over 7 bases. Germline assignment: CDR1 MNHGY and CDR2 SVAAGI. The CDR3 spans 17 residues. The trim removed 8 bases at V and 3 bases at J, leaving 16 bases unmatched.

This clonotype was seen a few times. The chain employs TRBV6-1 and TRBJ1-1; 10 nucleotides align to TRBD1. The germline V gene encodes CDR1 MNHNS and CDR2 SASEGT. The CDR3 loop spans 14 amino acids. The V gene end was trimmed by 2 bases and the J gene end by 9 bases; junction bases not matched to a gene: 6. Written as DNA, the CDR3 is TGTGCCAGCAGTGAAAGGGACAGGGGCTTCAAAGCTTTCTTT. Translation gives CASSERDRGFKAFF.

The chain carries TRBV5-3 and TRBJ2-1, with 11 bases aligning to TRBD1. TRBV5-3 is an open reading frame whose function is uncertain. The CDR3 length is 16 residues. Losses at the gene ends were 0 bases for V and 5 bases for J; bases not matched to a gene: 4. CDR3 sequence: CARSLDGTGGHNEQFF. In DNA form, the CDR3 reads TGTGCCAGAAGCTTGGATGGGACAGGGGGTCACAATGAGCAGTTCTTC.

The count of this clonotype is one. A much larger clone differs by one base, so this may be a read error. This sequence joins TRBV7-2 and TRBJ2-7, with 9 bases matching TRBD1. Germline values: CDR1 SGHTA, CDR2 FQGNSA. The trim removed 5 bases at V and 2 bases at J, leaving 10 bases unmatched. This CDR3 has 16 amino acids. The CDR3: CASSTPPGTGTYEQYF. DNA of the CDR3: TGTGCCAGCAGCACCCCTCCCGGGACAGGGACCTACGAGCAGTACTTC.

The rearrangement joins TRBV29-1 to TRBJ2-7; 7 nucleotides match TRBD1. The CDR3 spans 14 residues. Trimming removed 4 bases from V and 1 base from J; junction bases left unmatched: 7. CDR1 and CDR2 from the germline V gene are SQVTM and ANQGSEA. The CDR3 region is CSVVDSGQSYEQYF. The CDR3 DNA reads as TGCAGCGTTGTCGACTCGGGACAGTCCTACGAGCAGTACTTC.

The chain employs TRBV6-1 and TRBJ1-3; D perhaps matches TRBD1 (6 bases). CDR3 length equals 16 residues. Trimming took off 1 base at V and 2 bases at J, with 12 bases between the two ends. Germline V gives CDR1 MNHNS, CDR2 SASEGT. CDR3 loop: CASSEVGGGPGNTIYF. CDR3 nucleotides: TGTGCCAGCAGTGAAGTCGGAGGGGGGCCTGGAAACACCATATATTTT.

The J gene is TRBJ2-1, the V gene TRBV29-1; D perhaps matches TRBD2 (5 bases). This CDR3 region has 15 residues. Between the trimmed V and J ends, which lost 7 bases and 3 bases, there was a span of 19 bases. In germline, CDR1 is SQVTM, CDR2 ANQGSEA. The CDR3 nucleotides are TGCAGCGCCGCTCGACTTACGGGAAACTACAATGAGCAGTTCTTC. Its protein product is CSAARLTGNYNEQFF.